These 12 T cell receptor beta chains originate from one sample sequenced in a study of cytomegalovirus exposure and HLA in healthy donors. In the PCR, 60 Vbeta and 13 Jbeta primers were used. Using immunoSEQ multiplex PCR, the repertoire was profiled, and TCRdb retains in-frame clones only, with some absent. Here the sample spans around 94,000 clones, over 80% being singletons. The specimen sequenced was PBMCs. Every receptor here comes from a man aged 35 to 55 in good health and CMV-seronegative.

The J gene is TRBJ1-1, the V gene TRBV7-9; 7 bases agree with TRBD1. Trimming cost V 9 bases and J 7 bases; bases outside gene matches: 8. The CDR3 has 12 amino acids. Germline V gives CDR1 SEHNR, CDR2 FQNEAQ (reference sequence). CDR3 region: CASEIRGSEAFF. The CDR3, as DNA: TGTGCCAGTGAAATCAGGGGGAGTGAAGCTTTCTTT.

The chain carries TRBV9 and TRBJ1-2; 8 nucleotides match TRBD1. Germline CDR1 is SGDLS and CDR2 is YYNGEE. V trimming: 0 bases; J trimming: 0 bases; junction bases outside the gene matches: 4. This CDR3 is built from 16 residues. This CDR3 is CASSVDRGFANYGYTF. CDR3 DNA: TGTGCCAGCAGCGTAGACAGGGGGTTTGCTAACTATGGCTACACCTTC.

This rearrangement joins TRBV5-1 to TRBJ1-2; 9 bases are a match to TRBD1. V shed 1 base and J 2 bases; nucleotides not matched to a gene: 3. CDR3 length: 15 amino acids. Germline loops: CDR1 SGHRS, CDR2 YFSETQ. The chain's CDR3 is CASSLSGTGNYGYTF. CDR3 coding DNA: TGCGCCAGCAGCTTGTCTGGGACAGGGAACTATGGCTACACCTTC. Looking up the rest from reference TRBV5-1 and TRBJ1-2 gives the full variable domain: KAGVTQTPRYLIKTRGQQVTLSCSPISGHRSVSWYQQTPGQGLQFLFEYFSETQRNKGNFPGRFSGRQFSNSRSEMNVSTLELGDSALYLCASSLSGTGNYGYTFGSGTRLTVV.

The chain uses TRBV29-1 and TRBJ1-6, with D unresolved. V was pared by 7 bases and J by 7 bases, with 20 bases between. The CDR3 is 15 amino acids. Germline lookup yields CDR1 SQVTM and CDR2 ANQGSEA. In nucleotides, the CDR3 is TGCAGCGCCCCTCCCTTGCCGGTCCTCAATTCACCCCTCCACTTT. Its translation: CSAPPLPVLNSPLHF. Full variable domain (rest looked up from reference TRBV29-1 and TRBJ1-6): SAVISQKPSRDICQRGTSLTIQCQVDSQVTMMFWYRQQPGQSLTLIATANQGSEATYESGFVIDKFPISRPNLTFSTLTVSNMSPEDSSIYLCSAPPLPVLNSPLHFGNGTRLTVT.

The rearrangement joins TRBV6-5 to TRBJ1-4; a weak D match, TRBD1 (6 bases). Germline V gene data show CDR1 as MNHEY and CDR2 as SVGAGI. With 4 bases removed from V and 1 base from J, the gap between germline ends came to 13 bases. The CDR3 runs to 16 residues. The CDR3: CASSSRGQQTNEKLFF. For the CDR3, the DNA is TGTGCCAGCAGTTCTCGAGGACAGCAAACTAATGAAAAACTGTTTTTT.

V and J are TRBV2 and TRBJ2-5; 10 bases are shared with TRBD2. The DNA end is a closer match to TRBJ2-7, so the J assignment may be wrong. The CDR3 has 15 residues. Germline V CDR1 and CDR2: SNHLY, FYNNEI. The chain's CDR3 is CASTTGGLATHEQYF. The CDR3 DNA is TGTGCCAGCACAACCGGGGGACTAGCGACTCACGAGCAGTACTTC.

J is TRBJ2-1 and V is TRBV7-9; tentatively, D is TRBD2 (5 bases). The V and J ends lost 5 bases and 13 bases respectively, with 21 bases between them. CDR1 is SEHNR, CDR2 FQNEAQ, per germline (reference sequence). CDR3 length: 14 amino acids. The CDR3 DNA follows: TGTGCCAGCAGCCCATCGCCGTCTAGCCCGTACCAGTTCTTC. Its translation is CASSPSPSSPYQFF.

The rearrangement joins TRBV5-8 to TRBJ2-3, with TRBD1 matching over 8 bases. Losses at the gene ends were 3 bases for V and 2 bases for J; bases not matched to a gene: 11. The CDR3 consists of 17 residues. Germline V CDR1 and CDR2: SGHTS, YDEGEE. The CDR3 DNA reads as TGTGCCAGCAGCTCGGGAGAGCAGGGGGCCGCCACAGATACGCAGTATTTT. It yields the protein CASSSGEQGAATDTQYF.

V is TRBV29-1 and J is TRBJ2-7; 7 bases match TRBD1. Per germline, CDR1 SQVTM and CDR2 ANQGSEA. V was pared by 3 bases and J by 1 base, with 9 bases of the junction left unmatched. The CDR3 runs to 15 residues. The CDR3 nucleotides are TGCAGCGTTGACCTTAGGGACAGCCCGTCCTACGAGCAGTACTTC. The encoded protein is CSVDLRDSPSYEQYF.

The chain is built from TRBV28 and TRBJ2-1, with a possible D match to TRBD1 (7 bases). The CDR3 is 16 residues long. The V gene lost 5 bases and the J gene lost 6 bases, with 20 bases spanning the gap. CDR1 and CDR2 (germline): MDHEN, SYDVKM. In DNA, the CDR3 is TGTGCCAGCAGTGAGACAGGGAGGTTGTATTCCAATGAGCAGTTCTTC. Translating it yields CASSETGRLYSNEQFF.

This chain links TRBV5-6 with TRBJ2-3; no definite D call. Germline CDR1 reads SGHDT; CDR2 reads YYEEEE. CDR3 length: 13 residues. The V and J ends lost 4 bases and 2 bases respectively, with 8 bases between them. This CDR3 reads CASSPTITDTQYF. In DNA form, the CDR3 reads TGTGCCAGCAGCCCTACTATCACAGATACGCAGTATTTT.

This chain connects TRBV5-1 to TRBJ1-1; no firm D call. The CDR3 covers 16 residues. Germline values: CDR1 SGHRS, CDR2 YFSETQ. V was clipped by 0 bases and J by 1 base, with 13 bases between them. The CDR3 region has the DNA TGCGCCAGCAGCTTGGCCTTTTCGGGTGGGAACACTGAAGCTTTCTTT. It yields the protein CASSLAFSGGNTEAFF.